These 2 T cell receptor beta chains originate from one sample sequenced in a study of monozygotic twins with inflammatory bowel disease. Reanalyzing the 5' RACE reads, TCRdb keeps one entry per CDR3 protein, without DNA. The table for this sample gives a few hundred thousand distinct CDR3 sequences. Sequencing input: blood. All receptors come from a human donor with ulcerative colitis or Crohn's disease, or a healthy co-twin of an affected twin (not recorded which).

The chain is built from TRBV4-3 and TRBJ2-1; TCRdb designates TRBD1, a call that cannot be tested without DNA. From germline, CDR1 is LGHNA and CDR2 YSLEER. This CDR3 comprises 17 residues. CDR3 loop: CASSRKQGADSYNEQFF.

The chain couples TRBV28 to TRBJ1-2. Germline lookup yields CDR1 MDHEN and CDR2 SYDVKM. The CDR3 sequence is 14 residues long. The CDR3 here is CASRDGPRLYGYTF.